This passage covers 7 T cell receptor beta chains from one sample sequenced in a study of T cell changes during pregnancy in multiple sclerosis. Repertoires were generated with immunoSEQ multiplex PCR, while TCRdb's copy carries only in-frame clones and drops some. The table lists around 130,000 clones, approximately 93% of them singletons. Sequencing was performed on peripheral blood, taken before pregnancy. All receptors derive from a female donor with multiple sclerosis, enrolled in a pregnancy study.

The chain employs TRBV5-1 and TRBJ2-7; 10 positions match TRBD1. This CDR3 has 14 residues. Trimming took 0 bases from V and 7 from J; bases not matched to a gene: 4. Germline V gene lookup returns CDR1 SGHRS and CDR2 YFSETQ. The CDR3 loop is CASSLGQGAKEQYF. Here the CDR3 DNA reads TGCGCCAGCAGCTTGGGACAGGGGGCCAAGGAGCAGTACTTC.

V and J are TRBV23-1 and TRBJ1-5, with D unresolved. TRBV23-1 is an open reading frame whose function is uncertain. The CDR3 consists of 19 residues. The V end lost 1 base, the J end lost 3 bases, and 22 bases lay between the germline ends. CDR3 bases: TGCGCCAGCAGTCAATATGGCACATACATTAGACAACCCAATCAGCCCCAGCATTTT. This translates into CASSQYGTYIRQPNQPQHF.

This sequence joins TRBV7-3 and TRBJ2-3; TRBD2 matches 12 bases. This CDR3 comprises 18 residues. The trim removed 2 bases at V and 8 bases at J, leaving 14 bases unmatched. Germline assignment: CDR1 SGHTA and CDR2 FQGTGA. CDR3 nucleotides: TGTGCCAGCAGCTTACAACCGGCAGGACTAGCGGGACCAGTTACGCAGTATTTT. Its translation: CASSLQPAGLAGPVTQYF.

The rearrangement uses TRBV7-9 and TRBJ1-2; D not resolved. This CDR3 is 12 amino acids long. CDR1 and CDR2 from the germline V gene are SEHNR and FQNEAQ (reference sequence). Deletions cut 4 bases from V and 2 bases from J, with 5 bases between. The CDR3 sequence: CASSSSNYGYTF. Written as DNA, the CDR3 is TGTGCCAGCAGCTCGTCGAACTATGGCTACACCTTC.

V is TRBV5-1 and J is TRBJ1-4, with D perhaps TRBD1 (5 bases). The CDR3 is made up of 15 amino acids. CDR1 is SGHRS, CDR2 YFSETQ, per germline. V dropped 0 bases and J dropped 7 bases, with 13 bases sitting between them. CDR3 nucleotide sequence: TGCGCCAGCAGCTTGGACCGGGGGTTGGTTGAAAAACTGTTTTTT. This encodes CASSLDRGLVEKLFF.

The chain employs TRBV6-5 and TRBJ1-5; no clear D. V was pared by 4 bases and J by 7 bases, with 11 bases between. The CDR3 sequence is 13 residues long. Germline-derived CDR1 and CDR2 are MNHEY and SVGAGI. The CDR3 DNA reads TGTGCCAGCAGTTCCGAGGGTGGACAGCCCCAGCATTTT. Amino acids: CASSSEGGQPQHF.

The chain has TRBV4-2 and TRBJ2-1, with a tentative D call TRBD1 (6 bases). Deletions cut 2 bases from V and 5 bases from J, with 16 bases between. Germline CDR1 reads LGHNA; CDR2 reads YNFKEQ. This CDR3 comprises 16 residues. The CDR3 DNA is TGTGCCAGCAGCCAACCGACGTGGACAGCCGACAATGAGCAGTTCTTC. Its protein is CASSQPTWTADNEQFF.